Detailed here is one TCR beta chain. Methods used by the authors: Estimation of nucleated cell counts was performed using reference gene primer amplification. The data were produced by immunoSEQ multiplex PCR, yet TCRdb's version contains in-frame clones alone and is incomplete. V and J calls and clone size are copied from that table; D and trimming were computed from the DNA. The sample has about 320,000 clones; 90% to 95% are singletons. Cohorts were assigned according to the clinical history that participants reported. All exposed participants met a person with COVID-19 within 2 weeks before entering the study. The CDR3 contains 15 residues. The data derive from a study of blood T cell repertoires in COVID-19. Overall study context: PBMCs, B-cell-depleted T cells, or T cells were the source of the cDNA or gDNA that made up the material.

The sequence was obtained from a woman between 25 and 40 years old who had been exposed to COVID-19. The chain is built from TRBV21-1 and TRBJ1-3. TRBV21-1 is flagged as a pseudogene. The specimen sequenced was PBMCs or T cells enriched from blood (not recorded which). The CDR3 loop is CASRSDPRGGNTIYF. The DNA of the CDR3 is TGTGCCAGCAGATCGGATCCACGGGGGGGAAACACCATATATTTT.